This TCR beta chain was identified in a study of shared clonotypes between healthy human individuals. Germline lookup yields CDR1 LNHDA and CDR2 SQIVND (reference sequence). Trimming took 4 bases from V and 4 from J; bases not matched to a gene: 3. This CDR3 contains 14 residues. In the original analysis: ImmunoSEQ only sent back junction sequences with no quality scores, so filtering was done differently. The table came from immunoSEQ multiplex PCR; TCRdb's copy has only in-frame clones and leaves some out. V, J and clone size are those of that table, while D and trimming were read from the DNA. Of 550,000 to 850,000 clones listed, about 74% are singletons.

The TCR sequence derives from a woman aged 25 to 45 in good health. The sample comprised memory CD4+ T cells sorted from blood. As to subset: CD45RA-negative fraction. The chain is built from TRBV19 and TRBJ2-1, with 8 bases fitting TRBD2. The CDR3 coding sequence is TGTGCCAGTAGTAACCGGGAGGGGTACAATGAGCAGTTCTTC. It encodes CASSNREGYNEQFF.